The 27 T cell receptor beta chains below come from one sample, sequenced in a study of T cell responses to AZD1222 COVID-19 vaccine. TCRdb's table, derived via immunoSEQ multiplex PCR, lists solely in-frame clones and lacks some. The sample carries some 120,000 clones, around 91% recorded once. The source material was peripheral blood, sampled 28 days after the second AZD1222 dose. The receptors shown here come from an adult who received the AZD1222 COVID-19 vaccine.

The V gene is TRBV6-4, the J gene TRBJ1-6, with TRBD1 matching 7 bases. V lost 4 bases to trimming and J lost 7 bases; unmatched junction nucleotides: 10. Germline V gene data show CDR1 as MRHNA and CDR2 as SNTAGT. This CDR3 spans 16 amino acids. The CDR3 region is CASSGHQGELNSPLHF. The CDR3 DNA is TGTGCCAGCAGTGGCCACCAGGGGGAATTAAATTCACCCCTCCACTTT.

J is TRBJ1-2 and V is TRBV15, with TRBD1 identical over 9 bases. The germline CDR1 and CDR2 sequences are LNHNV and YYDKDF (reference sequence). The CDR3 spans 16 residues. V shed 1 base and J 2 bases; nucleotides not matched to a gene: 5. The CDR3 spells CATSRVRTGANYGYTF. CDR3 nucleotide sequence: TGTGCCACCAGCAGAGTCAGGACAGGGGCGAACTATGGCTACACCTTC.

V usage is TRBV4-2 and J usage is TRBJ2-7; no reliable D call. CDR3 length equals 14 residues. With 0 bases removed from V and 4 bases from J, the gap between germline ends came to 10 bases. Germline V gene data show CDR1 as LGHNA and CDR2 as YNFKEQ. For the CDR3, the DNA is TGTGCCAGCAGCCAAGAAACCGAACAATACGAGCAGTACTTC. Its protein product is CASSQETEQYEQYF.

The V and J genes are TRBV28 and TRBJ1-2, with D possibly matching TRBD1 (5 bases). V lost 5 bases and J lost 4, with 8 bases in between. Looked up from germline, CDR1 is MDHEN and CDR2 is SYDVKM. There are 12 residues in the CDR3. Here the CDR3 DNA reads TGTGCCAGCAGTCTCCAGGGCTATGGCTACACCTTC. As protein: CASSLQGYGYTF.

This chain joins TRBV7-3 and TRBJ2-3; D is undetermined. V lost 1 base and J lost 4, with 6 bases in between. The CDR3 extends over 13 amino acids. Germline loops: CDR1 SGHTA, CDR2 FQGTGA. CDR3 protein: CASSLSGSDTQYF. CDR3 nucleotides: TGTGCCAGCAGCTTAAGTGGGTCAGATACGCAGTATTTT.

The chain has TRBV9 and TRBJ1-2; maybe TRBD1 (6 bases). Between the trimmed V and J ends, which lost 3 bases and 2 bases, there was a span of 14 bases. Germline CDR1 reads SGDLS; CDR2 reads YYNGEE. This CDR3 contains 15 residues. The CDR3 DNA is TGTGCCAGCAGCGGGAGGGACAAATACAACTATGGCTACACCTTC. Its protein product is CASSGRDKYNYGYTF.

The chain has TRBV5-8 and TRBJ1-3, with D perhaps TRBD1 (5 bases). V lost 0 bases and J 4 bases, leaving 8 bases between the germline ends. The CDR3 extends over 14 amino acids. Germline V CDR1 and CDR2: SGHTS, YDEGEE. The CDR3 region is CASSLAGDGNTIYF. Here the CDR3 DNA reads TGTGCCAGCAGCTTGGCCGGGGACGGAAACACCATATATTTT.

The V and J genes are TRBV10-2 and TRBJ2-5; TRBD1 matches 10 bases. CDR1 and CDR2 (germline): WSHSY, SAAADI. V lost 6 bases, J lost 5 bases, and 12 bases stayed unmatched. This CDR3 contains 16 residues. In nucleotides, the CDR3 is TGCGCCAGCAGCGATCACGCGACAGGGGGCTGGGAGACCCAGTACTTC. Amino acid sequence: CASSDHATGGWETQYF.

The chain joins TRBV25-1 to TRBJ1-5; D is undetermined. The CDR3 runs 13 residues. The germline gives CDR1 MGHDK, CDR2 SYGVNS. Deletions cut 3 bases from V and 3 bases from J, with 6 bases between. CDR3 in amino acids: CASSESHNQPQHF. CDR3 DNA sequence: TGTGCCAGCAGTGAGAGCCACAATCAGCCCCAGCATTTT.

J is TRBJ2-7 and V is TRBV5-1, with unresolved D. This CDR3 spans 13 amino acids. V gave up 7 bases and J gave up 2 bases, with 13 bases separating them. CDR1 and CDR2 (germline): SGHRS, YFSETQ. CDR3 coding DNA: TGCGCCAGCGGTCGTGGGGAAACCTACGAGCAGTACTTC. The encoded protein is CASGRGETYEQYF.

This chain connects TRBV30 to TRBJ2-7; either TRBD1 or TRBD2 may supply D (5 bases each). Trimming removed 7 bases from V and 4 bases from J, with 20 bases in between. Germline V CDR1 and CDR2: GTSNPN, SVGIG (reference sequence). This CDR3 contains 14 residues. The CDR3 region is CASSRDESKYEQYF. The CDR3 DNA sequence: TGTGCCTCCAGCAGGGACGAGAGCAAATACGAGCAGTACTTC.

In DNA, the CDR3 is TGTGCCAGCAGCTTAGGTTCTAGCGGGAGTGGAGATGAGCAGTTCTTC. Protein sequence: CASSLGSSGSGDEQFF. The V and J genes are TRBV7-9 and TRBJ2-1; 10 bases map to TRBD2. Germline V gene sequence: CDR1 SEHNR, CDR2 FQNEAQ (reference sequence). The V gene end was trimmed by 1 base and the J gene end by 8 bases; junction bases not matched to a gene: 8. This CDR3 comprises 16 residues.

V usage is TRBV30 and J usage is TRBJ1-1; no reliable D call. Germline lookup yields CDR1 GTSNPN and CDR2 SVGIG (reference sequence). The V and J ends lost 1 base and 5 bases respectively, with 11 bases between them. The CDR3 extends over 13 amino acids. CDR3 DNA: TGTGCCTGGAGTGAGTTCCCGGAGACTGAAGCTTTCTTT. This sequence encodes CAWSEFPETEAFF. The variable domain in full, completed from reference TRBV30 and TRBJ1-1, reads SQTIHQWPATLVQPVGSPLSLECTVEGTSNPNLYWYRQAAGRGLQLLFYSVGIGQISSEVPQNLSASRPQDRQFILSSKKLLLSDSGFYLCAWSEFPETEAFFGQGTRLTVV.

CDR3 sequence: CASRRRDREPTNEQFF. CDR3 sequence (DNA): TGTGCCAGCAGACGCCGTGACAGGGAGCCTACAAATGAGCAGTTCTTC. The genes are TRBV27 and TRBJ2-1, with 7 positions matching TRBD1. The CDR3 is 16 residues long. Trimming cost V 6 bases and J 7 bases; bases outside gene matches: 15. Germline V gene sequence: CDR1 MNHEY, CDR2 SMNVEV (reference sequence).

The rearrangement uses TRBV4-2 and TRBJ2-1, with D tentatively TRBD2 (6 bases). V lost 4 bases and J 0 bases, leaving 22 bases between the germline ends. Germline V CDR1 and CDR2: LGHNA, YNFKEQ. The CDR3 consists of 19 residues. CDR3 in DNA: TGTGCCAGCAGCCCCGGGAGAGGCGGAGCCCCTCTCTCCTACAATGAGCAGTTCTTC. It is translated as CASSPGRGGAPLSYNEQFF.

CDR3 DNA sequence: TGTGCCAGCAGAGAACAGGGTATGAAACTGTTTTTT. It translates to CASREQGMKLFF. The chain has TRBV28 and TRBJ1-4, with D perhaps TRBD1 (6 bases). The CDR3 is made up of 12 amino acids. V was clipped by 6 bases and J by 11 bases, with 13 bases between them. CDR1 and CDR2 from the germline V gene are MDHEN and SYDVKM.

The J gene is TRBJ2-5, the V gene TRBV7-6; D remains unclear. V dropped 4 bases and J dropped 5 bases, with 14 bases sitting between them. Looked up from germline, CDR1 is SGHVS and CDR2 is FNYEAQ. CDR3 length: 14 residues. In nucleotides, the CDR3 is TGTGCCAGCAGCTCCACAGATCGACGGGAGACCCAGTACTTC. Translation: CASSSTDRRETQYF.

CDR3 nucleotides: TGTGCCAGCAGTTTTCGGTCCCGGGACCTTTCCTACTTCGTCAGTAGCAATCAGCCCCAGCATTTT. Translating gives CASSFRSRDLSYFVSSNQPQHF. The chain employs TRBV28 and TRBJ1-5, with D possibly matching TRBD1 (5 bases). V lost 3 bases and J lost 0, with 30 bases in between. This CDR3 region has 22 residues. CDR1 and CDR2 from the germline V gene are MDHEN and SYDVKM.

The DNA of the CDR3 is TGTGCCAGCAGCTTAGCCCAGGGGGTGCCGGAGACCCAGTACTTC. Translation: CASSLAQGVPETQYF. The V call is TRBV7-9, the J call TRBJ2-5; 7 bases are a match to TRBD1. This CDR3 is 15 amino acids long. J lost 5 bases, V lost 0 bases, and 6 bases had no gene match. Germline V lookup: CDR1 SEHNR, CDR2 FQNEAQ (reference sequence).

The chain couples TRBV19 to TRBJ2-1; 10 nucleotides match TRBD2. The V gene's germline CDR1 is LNHDA and CDR2 SQIVND (reference sequence). The CDR3 spans 15 residues. J lost 9 bases, V lost 5 bases, and 10 bases had no gene match. For the CDR3, the DNA is TGTGCCAGTAGTCCACTAGCGGGATCTGGGAGTGAGCAGTTCTTC. Encoded protein: CASSPLAGSGSEQFF.

This rearrangement joins TRBV25-1 to TRBJ1-1, with D possibly being TRBD1 (5 bases). V was clipped by 0 bases and J by 3 bases, with 17 bases between them. Germline V gives CDR1 MGHDK, CDR2 SYGVNS. The CDR3 totals 17 residues. CDR3 loop: CASSEYGQAKGYTEAFF. CDR3 sequence (DNA): TGTGCCAGCAGTGAATATGGGCAGGCCAAGGGGTACACTGAAGCTTTCTTT.

The CDR3 protein is CASSLISDNQPQHF. The CDR3 bases are TGTGCCAGCAGCTTAATTAGTGATAATCAGCCCCAGCATTTT. This chain connects TRBV7-2 to TRBJ1-5; D remains ambiguous. With 2 bases removed from V and 4 bases from J, the gap between germline ends came to 9 bases. Germline CDR1 SGHTA, CDR2 FQGNSA. This CDR3 spans 14 amino acids.

The genes are TRBV2 and TRBJ2-6; D is unresolved. The CDR3 extends over 15 amino acids. Germline V gene data show CDR1 as SNHLY and CDR2 as FYNNEI. V was clipped by 4 bases and J by 0 bases, with 7 bases between them. The CDR3 loop is CASSGSVSGANVLTF. CDR3 nucleotide sequence: TGTGCCAGCAGTGGAAGTGTCTCTGGGGCCAACGTCCTGACTTTC.

V gene TRBV3-1 (or the pseudogene TRBV3-2) combines with J gene TRBJ2-2; no reliable D call. The CDR3 sequence is 13 residues long. Germline V gene data show CDR1 as LGHDT and CDR2 as YNNKEL (reference sequence). The germline V and J ends were trimmed by 2 bases and 6 bases, with 7 bases remaining between them. CDR3 sequence reads: CASSQSLAGELFF. The CDR3 DNA sequence: TGTGCCAGCAGCCAAAGTTTGGCCGGGGAGCTGTTTTTT.

The gene calls are TRBV28 and TRBJ1-6, with D maybe TRBD1 (6 bases). Deletions cut 7 bases from V and 7 bases from J, with 14 bases between. This CDR3 contains 14 residues. The germline V gene encodes CDR1 MDHEN and CDR2 SYDVKM. The CDR3: CASKTMTGNSPLHF. CDR3 nucleotide sequence: TGTGCCAGCAAGACTATGACAGGAAATTCACCCCTCCACTTT. The full variable domain, completed using reference TRBV28 and TRBJ1-6, is DVKVTQSSRYLVKRTGEKVFLECVQDMDHENMFWYRQDPGLGLRLIYFSYDVKMKEKGDIPEGYSVSREKKERFSLILESASTNQTSMYLCASKTMTGNSPLHFGNGTRLTVT.

The chain uses TRBV9 and TRBJ2-1, with D perhaps given as TRBD1 or TRBD2 (5 bases each). The length of the CDR3 is 15 residues. V was shortened by 2 bases and J by 0 bases, with 9 bases between the two germline ends. Germline CDR1 and CDR2: SGDLS and YYNGEE. The CDR3 nucleotides read TGTGCCAGCAGCGTGGGACGTGGCTCCTACAATGAGCAGTTCTTC. Its translation is CASSVGRGSYNEQFF.

The table lists this clone with a count of one. This chain links TRBV14 with TRBJ2-3; D is uncertain. This CDR3 is built from 12 residues. V gave up 3 bases and J gave up 6 bases, with 7 bases separating them. Germline loops: CDR1 SGHDN, CDR2 FVKESK. CDR3 in amino acids: CASSHYGDTQYF. In DNA form, the CDR3 reads TGTGCCAGCAGCCATTATGGGGATACGCAGTATTTT.